This T cell receptor (beta chain) was obtained from a study of neoadjuvant anti-PD-1 for oral cavity cancer. Study background: Patients without progression got a fourth dose around day 43.

Analysis of PBMCs was direct, with no culture step. The CDR3 is made up of 20 amino acids. Six replicates per PBMC sample, mostly from roughly 500 ng of genomic DNA. Clones were read by immunoSEQ multiplex PCR, and TCRdb kept only the in-frame ones, dropping some. The sample includes 80,000 to 95,000 clones, about 84% seen only once; the top ten take 2.5% to 3.5%. This chain links TRBV1 with TRBJ2-2. TRBV1 counts as a pseudogene. This clonotype was obtained from a person aged 35-80 years with oral cavity squamous cell carcinoma. The starting material was PBMCs, obtained before nivolumab (anti-PD-1) treatment. The CDR3 is CTSSQVKARDRSARTGELFF. The CDR3 DNA is TGCACCAGCAGCCAAGTAAAGGCCAGAGACCGATCTGCGCGCACCGGGGAGCTGTTTTTT.